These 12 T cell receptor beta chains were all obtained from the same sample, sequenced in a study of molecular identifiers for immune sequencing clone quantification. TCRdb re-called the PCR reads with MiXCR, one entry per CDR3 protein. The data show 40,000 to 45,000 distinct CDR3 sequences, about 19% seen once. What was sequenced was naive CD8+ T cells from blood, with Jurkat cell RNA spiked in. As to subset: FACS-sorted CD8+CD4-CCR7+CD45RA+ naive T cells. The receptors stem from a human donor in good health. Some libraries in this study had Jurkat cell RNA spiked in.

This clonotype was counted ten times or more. The CDR3 coding sequence is TGCAGTGCCCATACCGGGACACAGGGCTCCTACGAGCAGTACTTC. As protein: CSAHTGTQGSYEQYF. The rearrangement joins TRBV20-1 to TRBJ2-7, with D possibly being TRBD1 (6 bases). Germline loops: CDR1 DFQATT, CDR2 SNEGSKA (reference sequence). Deletions cut 6 bases from V and 0 bases from J, with 18 bases between. The CDR3 contains 15 residues.

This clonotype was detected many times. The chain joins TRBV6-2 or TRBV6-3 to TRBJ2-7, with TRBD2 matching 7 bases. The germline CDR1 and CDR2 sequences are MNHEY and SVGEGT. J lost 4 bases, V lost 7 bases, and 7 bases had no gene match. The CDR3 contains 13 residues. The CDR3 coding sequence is TGTGCCAGCACCCACCGGGGACTATACGAGCAGTACTTC. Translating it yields CASTHRGLYEQYF.

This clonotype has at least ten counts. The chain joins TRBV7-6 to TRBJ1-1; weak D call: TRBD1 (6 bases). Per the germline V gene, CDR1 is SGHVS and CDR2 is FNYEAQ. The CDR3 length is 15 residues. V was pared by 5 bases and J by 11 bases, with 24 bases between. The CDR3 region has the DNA TGTGCCAGCAGCCCGACCTTGGACAGCCGAACAGGGGCTTTCTTT. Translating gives CASSPTLDSRTGAFF. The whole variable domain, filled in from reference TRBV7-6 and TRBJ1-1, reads GAGVSQSPRYKVTKRGQDVALRCDPISGHVSLYWYRQALGQGPEFLTYFNYEAQQDKSGLPNDRFSAERPEGSISTLTIQRTEQRDSAMYRCASSPTLDSRTGAFFGQGTRLTVV.

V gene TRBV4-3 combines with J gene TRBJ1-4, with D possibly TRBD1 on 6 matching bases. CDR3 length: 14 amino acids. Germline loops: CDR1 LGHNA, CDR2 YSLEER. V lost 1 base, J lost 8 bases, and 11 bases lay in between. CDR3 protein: CASSQGTVDEKLFF. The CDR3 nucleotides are TGCGCCAGCAGCCAAGGGACAGTGGACGAAAAACTGTTTTTT.

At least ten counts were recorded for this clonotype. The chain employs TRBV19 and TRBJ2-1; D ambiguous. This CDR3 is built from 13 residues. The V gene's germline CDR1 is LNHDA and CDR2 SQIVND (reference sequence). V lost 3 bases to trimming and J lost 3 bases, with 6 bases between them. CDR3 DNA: TGTGCCAGTAGTATCAGCCTCTACAATGAGCAGTTCTTC. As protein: CASSISLYNEQFF.

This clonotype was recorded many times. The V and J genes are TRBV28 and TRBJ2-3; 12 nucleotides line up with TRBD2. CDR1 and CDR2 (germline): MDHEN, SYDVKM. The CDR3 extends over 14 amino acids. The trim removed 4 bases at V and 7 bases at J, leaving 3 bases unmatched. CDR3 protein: CASSSTSGSNTQYF. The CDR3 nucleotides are TGTGCCAGCAGTTCGACTAGCGGGAGTAATACGCAGTATTTT.

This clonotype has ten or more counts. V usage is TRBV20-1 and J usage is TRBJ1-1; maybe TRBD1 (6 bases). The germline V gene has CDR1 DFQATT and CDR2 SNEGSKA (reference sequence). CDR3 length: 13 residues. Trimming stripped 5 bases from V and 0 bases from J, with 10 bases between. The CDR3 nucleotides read TGCAGTGCTTGGGACAACCTGAACACTGAAGCTTTCTTT. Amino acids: CSAWDNLNTEAFF.

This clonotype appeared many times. The CDR3 DNA reads as TGCAGTGCTAGAGACCGAAGCGGACAGGGGATCAATTCACCCCTCCACTTT. This codes for CSARDRSGQGINSPLHF. V is TRBV20-1 and J is TRBJ1-6, with 9 bases fitting TRBD1. CDR1 and CDR2 (germline): DFQATT, SNEGSKA (reference sequence). Germline trimming cut 0 bases from V and 7 bases from J; bases unmatched to any gene: 10. The CDR3 runs to 17 residues.

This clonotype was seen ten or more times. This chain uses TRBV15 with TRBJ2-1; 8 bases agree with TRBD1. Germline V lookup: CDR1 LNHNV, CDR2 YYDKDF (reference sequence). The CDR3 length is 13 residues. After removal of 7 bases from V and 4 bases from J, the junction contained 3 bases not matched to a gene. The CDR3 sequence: CATNGQGYNEQFF. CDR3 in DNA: TGTGCCACCAACGGACAGGGTTACAATGAGCAGTTCTTC.

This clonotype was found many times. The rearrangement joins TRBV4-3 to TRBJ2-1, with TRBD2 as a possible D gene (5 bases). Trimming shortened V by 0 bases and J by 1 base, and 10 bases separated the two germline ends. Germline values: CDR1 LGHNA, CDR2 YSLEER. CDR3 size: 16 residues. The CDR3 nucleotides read TGCGCCAGCAGCCAAGACAGCGGCGGGTCCTACAATGAGCAGTTCTTC. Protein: CASSQDSGGSYNEQFF.

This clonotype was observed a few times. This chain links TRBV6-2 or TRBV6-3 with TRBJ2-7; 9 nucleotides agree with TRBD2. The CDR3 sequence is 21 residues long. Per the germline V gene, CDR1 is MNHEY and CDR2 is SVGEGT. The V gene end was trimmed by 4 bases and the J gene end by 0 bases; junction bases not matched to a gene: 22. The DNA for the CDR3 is TGTGCCAGCAGTTCCCGTACCGTTCGGTGGCGGGAGGGTCCATTCTCCTACGAGCAGTACTTC. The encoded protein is CASSSRTVRWREGPFSYEQYF.

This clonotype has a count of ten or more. CDR3 DNA sequence: TGTGCCAGCAGTCCCCTCACAGGGAGAGAGGGTCAGCCCCAGCATTTT. Amino acid sequence: CASSPLTGREGQPQHF. This chain connects TRBV6-5 to TRBJ1-5; D is possibly TRBD1 (6 bases). Germline V lookup: CDR1 MNHEY, CDR2 SVGAGI. There are 16 residues in the CDR3. The V end lost 5 bases, the J end lost 6 bases, and 20 bases lay between the germline ends.